The rows below give T cell receptor beta chains drawn from one sample of a study of memory CD8 T cells in hepatitis C reinfection. Profiled with immunoSEQ multiplex PCR; TCRdb holds only in-frame clones, not every one. The sample records over 50,000 clones, roughly 86% being singletons. Sequencing was done on a sample of naive CD8+ T cells sorted from blood. These receptors were collected from a man between 18 and 29 years old with hepatitis C virus infection. The CDR3 runs from the conserved cysteine through the conserved F or W. Fields, in order: D gene, J gene, V gene, clone size, CDR3 DNA, CDR3 protein. A D gene is named only where the DNA matches it firmly. Expanded clones are given a class, and other clones once, few, many or no size at all.

d_gene: -
j_gene: TRBJ1-2
v_gene: TRBV11-2
abundance: -
CDR3nt: TGTGCCAGCAGCTTAGTCGCAGTGAATGGCTACACCTTC
CDR3aa: CASSLVAVNGYTF

d_gene: -
j_gene: TRBJ2-5
v_gene: TRBV13
abundance: -
CDR3nt: TGTGCCAGCAGCTTAAGAGGTCAAGAGACCCAGTACTTC
CDR3aa: CASSLRGQETQYF

d_gene: TRBD1
j_gene: TRBJ1-1
v_gene: TRBV27
abundance: few
CDR3nt: TGTGCCAGCAGTTCCGGGACAGCGAACACTGAAGCTTTCTTT
CDR3aa: CASSSGTANTEAFF

d_gene: -
j_gene: TRBJ2-5
v_gene: TRBV13
abundance: -
CDR3nt: TGTGCCAGCAGCTTAGTTCAGGGCGGAGAAGAGACCCAGTACTTC
CDR3aa: CASSLVQGGEETQYF

d_gene: TRBD2
j_gene: TRBJ2-1
v_gene: TRBV28
abundance: -
CDR3nt: TGTGCCACCGAGCGGGAGAACAATGAGCAGTTCTTC
CDR3aa: CATERENNEQFF

d_gene: -
j_gene: TRBJ2-7
v_gene: TRBV27
abundance: -
CDR3nt: TGTGCCAGCAGTTTCGCAGGTGGGGGGACCTACGAGCAGTACTTC
CDR3aa: CASSFAGGGTYEQYF

d_gene: TRBD1
j_gene: TRBJ1-1
v_gene: TRBV4-1
abundance: -
CDR3nt: TGCGCCAGCAGCCACGTCGGGACAGAGAACACTGAAGCTTTCTTT
CDR3aa: CASSHVGTENTEAFF

d_gene: TRBD1
j_gene: TRBJ2-7
v_gene: TRBV10-2
abundance: -
CDR3nt: TGCGCCAGCAGAACTGGGACAGGGGAGAATCACGAGCAGTACTTC
CDR3aa: CASRTGTGENHEQYF

d_gene: TRBD2
j_gene: TRBJ2-7
v_gene: TRBV4-1
abundance: -
CDR3nt: TGCGCCAGCAGCCAAGCCGGGACTAGCGGGTCCTACGAGCAGTACTTC
CDR3aa: CASSQAGTSGSYEQYF

d_gene: -
j_gene: TRBJ2-2
v_gene: TRBV5-4
abundance: -
CDR3nt: TGTGCCAGCAGCTTGCCCGCGGTCGACCCTAACGGGGAGCTGTTTTTT
CDR3aa: CASSLPAVDPNGELFF